This entry is about one T cell receptor beta chain. Antigen unknown. Per the germline V gene, CDR1 is SNHLY and CDR2 is FYNNEI. This CDR3 has 14 amino acids. V lost 8 bases and J 5 bases, leaving 17 bases between the germline ends. Timing groups of about 4 and about 12 weeks for second doses were pooled. The data derive from a study of T cell responses to AZD1222 COVID-19 vaccine. General study results and limits: Reportedly, nearly half the spike-specific TCRs target unmutated variant regions. At baseline, just five to seven AZD1222 recipients tested seropositive. Spike-specific TCR breadth rose after two AZD1222 doses, and depth rose as well.

Assay used: immunoSEQ multiplex PCR; TCRdb lists only in-frame clones, some missing. The table records more than 100,000 clones, 87% of them present only once. The chain has TRBV2 and TRBJ2-3; D is uncertain. Source: peripheral blood, taken 28 days after the second AZD1222 dose. The receptor was derived from an adult who received the AZD1222 COVID-19 vaccine. DNA for the CDR3: TGTGCCAGCTTCGCAGCGCGCCCGGGAGATACGCAGTATTTT. Translation gives CASFAARPGDTQYF.